This TCR beta chain came from a study of OX40 agonist ivuxolimab in advanced cancers. The overall study: Those treated in dose escalation had hepatocellular carcinoma, melanoma, renal cell cancer or head and neck cancer. Findings and caveats of the study: Dose levels from 0.1 to 3.0 mg/kg saw CD4+ and CD8+ blood T cells expand clonally by week 6.

With autoimmune disease history or systemic immunosuppression, patients were excluded. Germline V lookup: CDR1 MNHEY, CDR2 SMNVEV (reference sequence). This CDR3 region has 14 residues. Losses at the gene ends were 3 bases for V and 6 bases for J; bases not matched to a gene: 5. For this clone: Its matching antigen is unknown.

TCRdb's copy holds only in-frame clones and misses some; the assay was immunoSEQ multiplex PCR. The sample shows 40,000 to 60,000 clones, 81% of them seen only once. J is TRBJ1-1 and V is TRBV27; 9 bases agree with TRBD1. The sequences come from CD4+ or CD8+ T cells sorted from blood, collected in a trial of the OX40 agonist ivuxolimab. The TCR sequence derives from an adult with an advanced solid tumor such as melanoma, head and neck, liver or kidney cancer. CDR3 in amino acids: CASSFGQGLAEAFF. The CDR3 nucleotides read TGTGCCAGCAGTTTTGGACAGGGGTTGGCTGAAGCTTTCTTT.